The next 25 T cell receptor beta chains were all read from a single sample in a study of blood T cell repertoires in COVID-19. Using immunoSEQ multiplex PCR, the repertoire was profiled, and TCRdb retains in-frame clones only, with some absent. The sample contains about 230,000 clones, 84% of which appear only once. Specimen: peripheral blood. These receptors were taken from a man aged 35 to 55 who had recovered from COVID-19.

V and J are TRBV6-4 and TRBJ1-2, with 7 bases matching TRBD1. CDR1 MRHNA and CDR2 SNTAGT come from the germline V gene. The CDR3 loop spans 13 amino acids. With 6 bases clipped from V and 7 bases from J, the junction kept 8 bases outside the gene matches. In nucleotides, the CDR3 is TGTGCCAGCAGAGGAGGGGGCAGAGGTGGCTACACCTTC. This codes for CASRGGGRGGYTF.

As for this clone: This may arise from a read error, as a much more abundant clone is one base away. The rearrangement joins TRBV27 to TRBJ2-5; tentative D call: TRBD1 (6 bases). V gave up 5 bases and J gave up 5 bases, with 9 bases separating them. Germline-derived CDR1 and CDR2 are MNHEY and SMNVEV (reference sequence). This CDR3 is built from 12 residues. DNA for the CDR3: TGTGCCAGCAGTCCCACAGGGGAGACCCAGTACTTC. It specifies CASSPTGETQYF.

The chain carries TRBV19 and TRBJ2-6, with D possibly TRBD1 on 6 matching bases. The CDR3 runs to 16 residues. V was trimmed by 6 bases and J by 0 bases, leaving 12 bases between them. Per germline, CDR1 LNHDA and CDR2 SQIVND (reference sequence). This CDR3 reads CASSLSGDSGANVLTF. Written as DNA, the CDR3 is TGTGCCAGTAGCCTATCAGGGGACTCTGGGGCCAACGTCCTGACTTTC.

The V gene is TRBV15, the J gene TRBJ1-2, with TRBD1 as a possible D gene (5 bases). The CDR3 sequence is 14 residues long. CDR1 and CDR2 from the germline V gene are LNHNV and YYDKDF (reference sequence). V was trimmed by 0 bases and J by 8 bases, leaving 13 bases between them. The CDR3 sequence is CATSREGGAGGYTF. The CDR3 DNA sequence: TGTGCCACCAGCAGAGAAGGTGGGGCGGGGGGCTACACCTTC. The entire variable domain, with the rest obtained from reference TRBV15 and TRBJ1-2, is as follows: DAMVIQNPRYQVTQFGKPVTLSCSQTLNHNVMYWYQQKSSQAPKLLFHYYDKDFNNEADTPDNFQSRRPNTSFCFLDIRSPGLGDTAMYLCATSREGGAGGYTFGSGTRLTVV.

This clone came up a few times. The rearrangement uses TRBV6-6 and TRBJ2-5; D is possibly TRBD2 (5 bases). Germline-derived CDR1 and CDR2 are MNHNY and SVGAGI (reference sequence). CDR3 length equals 11 residues. V was clipped by 6 bases and J by 7 bases, with 9 bases between them. CDR3 coding DNA: TGTGCCAGCAGCCCCGGAGGGACCCAGTACTTC. This codes for CASSPGGTQYF.

The chain employs TRBV11-3 and TRBJ2-3; 7 bases are shared with TRBD2. The germline V gene has CDR1 SGHNT and CDR2 YENEEA. The CDR3 has 16 residues. V trimming: 5 bases; J trimming: 1 base; junction bases outside the gene matches: 9. The CDR3 region is CASSRGLAGGTDTQYF. The CDR3 region has the DNA TGTGCCAGCAGCCGAGGTTTGGCGGGAGGCACAGATACGCAGTATTTT.

The chain recombines TRBV3-1 (or the pseudogene TRBV3-2) with TRBJ1-2; D gene unclear. The CDR3 has 13 residues. In germline, CDR1 is LGHDT, CDR2 YNNKEL (reference sequence). V was clipped by 0 bases and J by 4 bases, with 6 bases between them. The CDR3 region has the DNA TGTGCCAGCAGCCAAGAGGGCAGCTATGGCTACACCTTC. Translation: CASSQEGSYGYTF.

There are a few counts of this clone. The chain carries TRBV7-9 and TRBJ1-2; weak D call: TRBD1 (6 bases). This CDR3 has 13 residues. V lost 3 bases, J lost 3 bases, and 8 bases lay in between. Germline-derived CDR1 and CDR2 are SEHNR and FQNEAQ (reference sequence). The CDR3 nucleotides read TGTGCCAGCAGCTTGAGGACAGACTATGGCTACACCTTC. Its translation is CASSLRTDYGYTF.

V is TRBV2 and J is TRBJ2-2; D might be TRBD1 (6 bases). CDR1 SNHLY and CDR2 FYNNEI come from the germline V gene. This CDR3 contains 15 residues. V was shortened by 9 bases and J by 3 bases, with 17 bases between the two germline ends. As DNA, the CDR3 is TGTGCCAGAGGGAACAGGGTAGCCGACACCGGGGAGCTGTTTTTT. Its translation is CARGNRVADTGELFF.

The rearrangement links TRBV29-1 to TRBJ2-7; possibly TRBD2 for D (5 bases). The CDR3 covers 12 residues. V lost 6 bases, J lost 2 bases, and 11 bases lay in between. Per the germline V gene, CDR1 is SQVTM and CDR2 is ANQGSEA. CDR3 in amino acids: CSVSGVTYEQYF. In DNA form, the CDR3 reads TGCAGCGTGTCCGGGGTGACCTACGAGCAGTACTTC.

This chain joins TRBV18 and TRBJ1-5, with D tentatively TRBD1 (5 bases). The CDR3 sequence is 16 residues long. CDR1 is KGHSH and CDR2 is LQKENI in the germline V gene. V lost 6 bases, J lost 8 bases, and 23 bases lay in between. CDR3 amino acids: CASSTAGPSAGEPQHF. The CDR3 DNA sequence: TGTGCCAGCTCGACGGCAGGGCCCTCGGCGGGGGAGCCCCAGCATTTT.

This rearrangement joins TRBV11-2 to TRBJ2-7; TRBD1 matches 7 bases. Trimming at V came to 6 bases and at J to 1 base, leaving 9 bases not matched to a gene. Germline V gene sequence: CDR1 SGHAT, CDR2 FQNNGV. The CDR3 loop spans 15 amino acids. Here the CDR3 reads CASRDRRAPSYEQYF. DNA of the CDR3: TGTGCCAGCAGGGACAGGCGCGCTCCTTCCTACGAGCAGTACTTC.

This rearrangement joins TRBV10-3 to TRBJ2-7; perhaps TRBD2 as D (7 bases). Germline-derived CDR1 and CDR2 are ENHRY and SYGVKD. Trimming stripped 7 bases from V and 4 bases from J, with 17 bases between. This CDR3 has 14 residues. CDR3 region: CAINAAGAQYEQYF. CDR3 bases: TGTGCCATCAACGCTGCGGGGGCTCAATACGAGCAGTACTTC.

The table lists this clone with a few counts. The rearrangement uses TRBV2 and TRBJ2-1; 8 nucleotides align to TRBD2. This CDR3 is 14 amino acids long. Looked up from germline, CDR1 is SNHLY and CDR2 is FYNNEI. V was clipped by 10 bases and J by 4 bases; unmatched bases: 9. The CDR3 region is CATEPQRGYNEQFF. The DNA of the CDR3 is TGTGCCACCGAACCCCAGCGGGGGTACAATGAGCAGTTCTTC.

The chain recombines TRBV30 with TRBJ2-7; 7 nucleotides match TRBD2. V was pared by 2 bases and J by 1 base, with 11 bases of the junction left unmatched. This CDR3 is built from 16 residues. Germline V lookup: CDR1 GTSNPN, CDR2 SVGIG (reference sequence). This CDR3 is CAWSPPGLVRSYEQYF. For the CDR3, the DNA is TGTGCCTGGAGTCCTCCAGGACTAGTGAGATCCTACGAGCAGTACTTC.

CDR3: CASSTTGIYEQYF. The DNA for the CDR3 is TGTGCCAGTAGCACGACAGGGATTTACGAGCAGTACTTC. The chain has TRBV19 and TRBJ2-7, with TRBD1 matching over 7 bases. V shed 6 bases and J 4 bases; nucleotides not matched to a gene: 6. Germline-derived CDR1 and CDR2 are LNHDA and SQIVND (reference sequence). This CDR3 contains 13 residues. Supplemented by reference TRBV19 and TRBJ2-7, the full variable domain reads DGGITQSPKYLFRKEGQNVTLSCEQNLNHDAMYWYRQDPGQGLRLIYYSQIVNDFQKGDIAEGYSVSREKKESFPLTVTSAQKNPTAFYLCASSTTGIYEQYFGPGTRLTVT.

V is TRBV7-2 and J is TRBJ2-5; no clear D. V lost 3 bases and J 1 base, leaving 3 bases between the germline ends. The germline V gene encodes CDR1 SGHTA and CDR2 FQGNSA. The CDR3 is 12 amino acids. CDR3: CASSFSQETQYF. CDR3 coding DNA: TGTGCCAGCAGCTTTAGCCAAGAGACCCAGTACTTC.

The chain has TRBV6-6 and TRBJ2-1; 12 positions agree with TRBD2. Germline V gene sequence: CDR1 MNHNY, CDR2 SVGAGI (reference sequence). V lost 4 bases and J lost 7; bases outside the gene matches: 5. The CDR3 has 15 amino acids. The DNA of the CDR3 is TGTGCCAGCAGTTTCGGGCTAGCGGGAGGGAATGAGCAGTTCTTC. Protein sequence: CASSFGLAGGNEQFF.

The chain is built from TRBV7-9 and TRBJ2-1, with D maybe TRBD1 (5 bases). The CDR3 has 16 residues. Germline V gene sequence: CDR1 SEHNR, CDR2 FQNEAQ (reference sequence). Trimming shortened V by 0 bases and J by 10 bases, and 19 bases separated the two germline ends. CDR3 residues: CASSLAGAVNSGEQFF. For the CDR3, the DNA is TGTGCCAGCAGCTTAGCAGGGGCCGTTAATAGTGGAGAGCAGTTCTTC.

There are many counts of this clone. The chain is built from TRBV9 and TRBJ2-1; D not resolved. Trimming took 3 bases from V and 8 from J, leaving 21 bases between them. The germline CDR1 and CDR2 sequences are SGDLS and YYNGEE. CDR3 size: 16 residues. For the CDR3, the DNA is TGTGCCAGCAGCGACCCGTCGGTATCGGGTCTCGATGAGCAGTTCTTC. Its protein is CASSDPSVSGLDEQFF.

V is TRBV4-2 and J is TRBJ1-2, with D tentatively TRBD1 (6 bases). The CDR3 covers 14 residues. V was trimmed by 0 bases and J by 8 bases, leaving 13 bases between them. Germline V CDR1 and CDR2: LGHNA, YNFKEQ. The CDR3 loop is CASSQDPAGTGYTF. The CDR3, as DNA: TGTGCCAGCAGCCAAGATCCTGCAGGGACAGGCTACACCTTC.

This chain connects TRBV3-1 (or the pseudogene TRBV3-2) to TRBJ1-3, with 8 bases matching TRBD1. Trimming removed 2 bases from V and 3 bases from J; junction bases left unmatched: 12. CDR1 LGHDT and CDR2 YNNKEL come from the germline V gene (reference sequence). The CDR3 loop spans 18 amino acids. Here the CDR3 DNA reads TGTGCCAGCAGCCAAACTCGCGCCACAGGGGGAGTTGGAAACACCATATATTTT. It is translated as CASSQTRATGGVGNTIYF.

V usage is TRBV3-1 (or the pseudogene TRBV3-2) and J usage is TRBJ2-3; 7 nucleotides agree with TRBD1. Germline values: CDR1 LGHDT, CDR2 YNNKEL (reference sequence). The junction had 16 bases not matched to a gene; V was cut back by 2 bases and J by 2 bases. This CDR3 has 19 amino acids. This CDR3 is CASSQRGQGQGDNTDTQYF. The DNA for the CDR3 is TGTGCCAGCAGCCAACGCGGGCAGGGTCAGGGGGACAACACAGATACGCAGTATTTT.

The V and J genes are TRBV7-9 and TRBJ1-4, with TRBD1 as a possible D gene (6 bases). Per the germline V gene, CDR1 is SEHNR and CDR2 is FQNEAQ (reference sequence). Trimming left V 3 bases short and J 7 bases short, with 15 bases between. CDR3 length: 15 amino acids. The CDR3: CASSFSQGLVEKLFF. In DNA, the CDR3 is TGTGCCAGCAGCTTTAGTCAGGGGCTGGTTGAAAAACTGTTTTTT.

This clone was detected many times. This chain connects TRBV9 to TRBJ2-7, with D perhaps TRBD1 (6 bases). The CDR3 loop spans 15 amino acids. CDR1 SGDLS and CDR2 YYNGEE come from the germline V gene. The V and J ends lost 3 bases and 3 bases respectively, with 16 bases between them. The CDR3 DNA sequence: TGTGCCAGCAGCGGCGCCGGAGGACAGATCTACGAGCAGTACTTC. Amino acid sequence: CASSGAGGQIYEQYF.